A single sample gave rise to the 6 T cell receptor beta chains below, sequenced in a study of blood T cell repertoires in COVID-19. TCRdb's copy holds only in-frame clones and misses some; the assay was immunoSEQ multiplex PCR. The sample lists roughly 230,000 clones; around 89% were seen once. The sequenced sample consisted of peripheral blood. These receptors were obtained from a woman aged 55-70 years with COVID-19, enrolled during active disease.

The V and J genes are TRBV5-1 and TRBJ2-3; 7 bases align to TRBD2. V trimming: 0 bases; J trimming: 1 base; junction bases outside the gene matches: 2. The CDR3 covers 15 residues. Germline V gene lookup returns CDR1 SGHRS and CDR2 YFSETQ. Here the CDR3 DNA reads TGCGCCAGCAGCTTGGAGCGGGGAGGCACAGATACGCAGTATTTT. Amino acid sequence: CASSLERGGTDTQYF.

The chain uses TRBV24-1 and TRBJ2-3; D unclear. V shed 2 bases and J shed 0 bases, with 2 bases lying between them. The CDR3 consists of 13 residues. The V gene's germline CDR1 is KGHDR and CDR2 SFDVKD. CDR3 sequence (DNA): TGTGCCACCAGTGATTCGAGCACAGATACGCAGTATTTT. Protein product: CATSDSSTDTQYF.

About this clone: This sample includes further DNA sequences coding for the same CDR3. V usage is TRBV7-2 and J usage is TRBJ1-1; 7 bases are a match to TRBD1. J lost 4 bases, V lost 4 bases, and 3 bases had no gene match. Looked up from germline, CDR1 is SGHTA and CDR2 is FQGNSA. CDR3 length: 13 amino acids. CDR3: CASSYRQGTEAFF. CDR3 sequence (DNA): TGTGCCAGCAGCTACCGACAGGGCACTGAAGCTTTCTTT.

The rearrangement joins TRBV7-9 to TRBJ2-6, with D unresolved. Germline CDR1 and CDR2: SEHNR and FQNEAQ (reference sequence). V was trimmed by 6 bases and J by 6 bases, leaving 6 bases between them. The CDR3 sequence is 12 residues long. The CDR3 bases are TGTGCCAGCAGTCGGTCGGCCAACGTCCTGACTTTC. Encoded protein: CASSRSANVLTF.

The chain has TRBV18 and TRBJ2-7; TRBD1 aligns across 8 bases. The V gene end was trimmed by 3 bases and the J gene end by 5 bases; junction bases not matched to a gene: 6. The CDR3 is 14 residues long. Germline V gene sequence: CDR1 KGHSH, CDR2 LQKENI. CDR3 DNA: TGTGCCAGCTCACCCGGACAGGGTACCCACGAGCAGTACTTC. This encodes CASSPGQGTHEQYF.

The chain uses TRBV9 and TRBJ2-7; 7 bases map to TRBD2. CDR1 is SGDLS and CDR2 is YYNGEE in the germline V gene. The CDR3 totals 13 residues. After removal of 0 bases from V and 4 bases from J, the junction contained 1 base not matched to a gene. This CDR3 is CASSVGEGYEQYF. CDR3 bases: TGTGCCAGCAGCGTAGGGGAGGGGTACGAGCAGTACTTC.